Shown below are 19 T cell receptor beta chains from a single sample sequenced in a study of T cell responses to AZD1222 COVID-19 vaccine. Sequenced by immunoSEQ multiplex PCR; TCRdb stores in-frame clones only, minus some. The sample lists 50,000 to 70,000 clones; about 85% were seen once. The sample in question was peripheral blood, obtained on day 0 of MenACWY control vaccination. The receptor set was obtained from an adult in good health.

The chain recombines TRBV27 with TRBJ2-2; 8 bases line up with TRBD1. V shed 4 bases and J 8 bases; nucleotides not matched to a gene: 9. In germline, CDR1 is MNHEY, CDR2 SMNVEV (reference sequence). The CDR3 runs 15 residues. CDR3 protein: CASSWQGAPGGELFF. The CDR3 DNA reads as TGTGCCAGCAGTTGGCAGGGGGCACCCGGGGGGGAGCTGTTTTTT.

V is TRBV7-9 and J is TRBJ2-1; D uncertain. This CDR3 has 13 residues. The ends were cut back, 0 bases at V and 8 bases at J, with 8 bases in the middle. The germline gives CDR1 SEHNR, CDR2 FQNEAQ (reference sequence). This CDR3 is CASSLASRDEQFF. The CDR3 DNA reads TGTGCCAGCAGCTTAGCCAGTCGCGATGAGCAGTTCTTC.

This chain joins TRBV5-8 and TRBJ1-2; unclear D gene. The V and J ends lost 0 bases and 4 bases respectively, with 7 bases between them. The CDR3 sequence is 13 residues long. Looked up from germline, CDR1 is SGHTS and CDR2 is YDEGEE. In DNA form, the CDR3 reads TGTGCCAGCAGCTTGGGACGGACCTATGGCTACACCTTC. Translated: CASSLGRTYGYTF.

Remarks on this clone: One end of the junction fails to match germline, which may point to a read error. V and J are TRBV7-7 and TRBJ2-7, with 7 bases that match TRBD2. Germline V gives CDR1 SSHAT, CDR2 FNYEAQ (reference sequence). The CDR3 has 13 amino acids. In DNA form, the CDR3 reads TGTGCTAGCAGCTTGAGCGGGGCGGGAGAGCAGTACTTC. This gives the protein CASSLSGAGEQYF.

The genes are TRBV5-6 and TRBJ1-5; TRBD1 matches at 8 bases. This CDR3 has 15 residues. CDR1 and CDR2 from the germline V gene are SGHDT and YYEEEE. V lost 4 bases and J lost 4; bases outside the gene matches: 7. The CDR3 loop reads CASSLGTGLNQPQHF. CDR3 sequence (DNA): TGTGCCAGCAGCCTTGGGACAGGCCTTAATCAGCCCCAGCATTTT.

V and J are TRBV19 and TRBJ2-2, with D possibly being TRBD1 (5 bases). Between the trimmed V and J ends, which lost 4 bases and 5 bases, there was a span of 8 bases. The length of the CDR3 is 13 residues. The germline V gene has CDR1 LNHDA and CDR2 SQIVND (reference sequence). The CDR3 DNA reads TGTGCCAGTAGTACTCAGGGTACCGGGGAGCTGTTTTTT. This codes for CASSTQGTGELFF. Filled out from reference TRBV19 and TRBJ2-2, the complete variable domain reads DGGITQSPKYLFRKEGQNVTLSCEQNLNHDAMYWYRQDPGQGLRLIYYSQIVNDFQKGDIAEGYSVSREKKESFPLTVTSAQKNPTAFYLCASSTQGTGELFFGEGSRLTVL.

V is TRBV28 and J is TRBJ2-7; tentatively, D is TRBD2 (5 bases). The germline V gene encodes CDR1 MDHEN and CDR2 SYDVKM. CDR3 length: 14 residues. V lost 3 bases and J lost 5, with 14 bases in between. This CDR3 is CASSLPPPGDEQYF. The CDR3 nucleotides read TGTGCCAGCAGTTTGCCCCCCCCCGGGGACGAGCAGTACTTC.

This clone was detected only a few times. This rearrangement joins TRBV19 to TRBJ1-5, with a possible D match to TRBD1 (5 bases). Trimming removed 7 bases at V and 3 bases at J, with 16 bases between. In germline, CDR1 is LNHDA, CDR2 SQIVND (reference sequence). The CDR3 consists of 15 residues. The CDR3 region is CASTIRGYTNQPQHF. The DNA of the CDR3 is TGTGCCAGTACCATCCGGGGGTACACCAATCAGCCCCAGCATTTT.

The chain recombines TRBV20-1 with TRBJ2-7; possible D gene TRBD2, 5 bases. This CDR3 region has 13 residues. The ends were cut back, 3 bases at V and 7 bases at J, with 16 bases in the middle. From germline, CDR1 is DFQATT and CDR2 SNEGSKA (reference sequence). The CDR3 region has the DNA TGCAGTGCTAGTAGCAATCCTAGCTATGAGCAGTACTTC. Protein sequence: CSASSNPSYEQYF.

The V gene is TRBV28, the J gene TRBJ1-4, with a weak D call TRBD1 (6 bases). V was shortened by 3 bases and J by 6 bases, with 8 bases between the two germline ends. The CDR3 spans 13 residues. Germline loops: CDR1 MDHEN, CDR2 SYDVKM. The chain's CDR3 is CASSFAGDEKLFF. The CDR3 bases are TGTGCCAGCAGTTTCGCAGGGGATGAAAAACTGTTTTTT.

This chain uses TRBV9 with TRBJ2-1; 11 nucleotides line up with TRBD2. Trimming took 4 bases from V and 7 from J; bases not matched to a gene: 25. Germline V gives CDR1 SGDLS, CDR2 YYNGEE. This CDR3 spans 21 amino acids. As DNA, the CDR3 is TGTGCCAGCAGCCCTCGACAGGGGGTTAGCGGGAGGGCATGGTCGGGTAATGAGCAGTTCTTC. Amino acid sequence: CASSPRQGVSGRAWSGNEQFF. The complete variable domain, with remaining parts taken from reference TRBV9 and TRBJ2-1, reads DSGVTQTPKHLITATGQRVTLRCSPRSGDLSVYWYQQSLDQGLQFLIQYYNGEERAKGNILERFSAQQFPDLHSELNLSSLELGDSALYFCASSPRQGVSGRAWSGNEQFFGPGTRLTVL.

In its sample, this clone was seen once. CDR3 in amino acids: CASSYYNRGRGEKLFF. CDR3 nucleotides: TGTGCCAGCAGTTACTATAACAGGGGGCGAGGTGAAAAACTGTTTTTT. The chain employs TRBV6-5 and TRBJ1-4, with 9 bases aligning to TRBD1. Germline loops: CDR1 MNHEY, CDR2 SVGAGI. There are 16 residues in the CDR3. Trimming took 1 base from V and 7 from J; bases not matched to a gene: 7.

The chain is built from TRBV7-2 and TRBJ1-1; no definite D call. Per germline, CDR1 SGHTA and CDR2 FQGNSA. Trimming removed 1 base from V and 3 bases from J, with 12 bases in between. The CDR3 sequence is 15 residues long. Here the CDR3 DNA reads TGTGCCAGCAGCTTAGGCGGCATAACCGACACTGAAGCTTTCTTT. It codes for CASSLGGITDTEAFF.

V gene TRBV25-1 combines with J gene TRBJ2-1; D remains unclear. The CDR3 sequence is 14 residues long. The germline V and J ends were trimmed by 5 bases and 0 bases, with 8 bases remaining between them. The germline V gene has CDR1 MGHDK and CDR2 SYGVNS. The DNA for the CDR3 is TGTGCCAGCAGTCTAAGGAGCTCCTACAATGAGCAGTTCTTC. Translation: CASSLRSSYNEQFF.

This clone was counted between two and nine times. The chain couples TRBV7-9 to TRBJ2-5, with 9 bases identical to TRBD1. J gave up 6 bases and V 1 base, and 6 bases lay outside the gene matches. CDR3 length: 15 residues. Germline V gene sequence: CDR1 SEHNR, CDR2 FQNEAQ (reference sequence). CDR3 residues: CASSLEGTGFQTQYF. CDR3 nucleotide sequence: TGTGCCAGCAGCTTAGAAGGGACAGGGTTTCAGACCCAGTACTTC.

This clone showed up just a few times. The chain uses TRBV6-5 and TRBJ2-2, with D possibly TRBD2 on 5 matching bases. The germline CDR1 and CDR2 sequences are MNHEY and SVGAGI. V dropped 5 bases and J dropped 8 bases, with 6 bases sitting between them. This CDR3 spans 11 amino acids. The CDR3 reads CASSPGGELFF. The CDR3 region has the DNA TGTGCCAGCAGTCCGGGAGGGGAGCTGTTTTTT.

The CDR3 loop is CASSVGVDNTEAFF. CDR3 sequence (DNA): TGTGCCAGCAGCGTAGGGGTAGACAACACTGAAGCTTTCTTT. The chain uses TRBV9 and TRBJ1-1; D is unclear. This CDR3 contains 14 residues. Germline V gene sequence: CDR1 SGDLS, CDR2 YYNGEE. V gave up 0 bases and J gave up 2 bases, with 8 bases separating them.

The J gene is TRBJ2-3, the V gene TRBV27; D is unclear. The CDR3 length is 14 residues. Germline V gives CDR1 MNHEY, CDR2 SMNVEV (reference sequence). Trimming removed 3 bases at V and 6 bases at J, with 13 bases between. CDR3 sequence (DNA): TGTGCCAGCAGTTTGGACCAGCAATGGGATACGCAGTATTTT. Translation gives CASSLDQQWDTQYF.

The rearrangement links TRBV4-2 to TRBJ2-5, with 8 positions matching TRBD2. Germline V lookup: CDR1 LGHNA, CDR2 YNFKEQ. CDR3 length: 15 amino acids. Trimming at V came to 4 bases and at J to 4 bases, leaving 8 bases not matched to a gene. The CDR3 bases are TGTGCCAGCAGCCCAACGTCGGGAGGGAGAGAGACCCAGTACTTC. Its translation is CASSPTSGGRETQYF.